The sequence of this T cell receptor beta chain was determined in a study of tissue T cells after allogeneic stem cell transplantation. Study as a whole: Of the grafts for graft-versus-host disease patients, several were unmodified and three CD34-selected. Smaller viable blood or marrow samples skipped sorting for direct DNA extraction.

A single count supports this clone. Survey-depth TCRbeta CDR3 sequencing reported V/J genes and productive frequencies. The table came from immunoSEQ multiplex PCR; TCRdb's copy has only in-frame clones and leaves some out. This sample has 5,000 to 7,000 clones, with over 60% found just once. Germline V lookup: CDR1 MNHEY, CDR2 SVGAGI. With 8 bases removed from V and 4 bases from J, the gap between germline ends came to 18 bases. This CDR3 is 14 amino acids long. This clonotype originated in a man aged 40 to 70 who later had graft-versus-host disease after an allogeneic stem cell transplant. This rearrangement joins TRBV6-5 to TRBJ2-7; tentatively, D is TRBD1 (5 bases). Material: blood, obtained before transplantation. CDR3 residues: CASERTRVSYEQYF. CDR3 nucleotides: TGTGCCAGCGAGAGGACAAGGGTGAGTTACGAGCAGTACTTC.